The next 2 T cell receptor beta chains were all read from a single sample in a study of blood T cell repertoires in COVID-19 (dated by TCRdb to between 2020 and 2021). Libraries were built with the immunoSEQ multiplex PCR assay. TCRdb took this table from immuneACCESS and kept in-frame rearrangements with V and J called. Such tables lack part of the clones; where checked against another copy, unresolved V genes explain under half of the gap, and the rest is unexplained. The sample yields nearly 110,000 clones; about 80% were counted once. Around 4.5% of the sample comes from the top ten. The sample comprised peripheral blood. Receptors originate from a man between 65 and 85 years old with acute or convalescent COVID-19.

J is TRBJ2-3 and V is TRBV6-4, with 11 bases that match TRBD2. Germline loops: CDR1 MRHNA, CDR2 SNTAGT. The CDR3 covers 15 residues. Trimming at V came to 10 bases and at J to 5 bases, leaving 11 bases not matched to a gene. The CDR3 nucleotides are TGTGCCACCCGAAGACTAGCGGGGAGGGAAGATACGCAGTATTTT. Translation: CATRRLAGREDTQYF.

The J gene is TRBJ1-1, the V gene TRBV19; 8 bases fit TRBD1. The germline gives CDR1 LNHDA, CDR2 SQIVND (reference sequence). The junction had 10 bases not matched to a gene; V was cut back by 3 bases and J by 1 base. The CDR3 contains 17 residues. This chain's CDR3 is CASSMGVVTGENTEAFF. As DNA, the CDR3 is TGTGCCAGTAGTATGGGGGTGGTGACAGGGGAGAACACTGAAGCTTTCTTT.